The table lists the clone carrying this T cell receptor (beta chain) with a count of one. PCR used 60 Vbeta primers and 13 Jbeta primers. Sequenced by immunoSEQ multiplex PCR; TCRdb stores in-frame clones only, minus some. Here the sample spans about 200,000 clones, approximately 79% being singletons. Trimming cost V 1 base and J 2 bases, with 9 bases left between them. This CDR3 has 15 amino acids. CDR1 LNHNV and CDR2 YYDKDF come from the germline V gene (reference sequence). These data belong to a study of cytomegalovirus exposure and HLA in healthy donors. This receptor was taken from a male donor in good health and CMV-seronegative. J is TRBJ1-3 and V is TRBV15; D is ambiguous. Sequenced sample: PBMCs. The CDR3 reads CATSRVGVTGNTIYF. The DNA of the CDR3 is TGTGCCACCAGCAGAGTGGGAGTAACTGGAAACACCATATATTTT.